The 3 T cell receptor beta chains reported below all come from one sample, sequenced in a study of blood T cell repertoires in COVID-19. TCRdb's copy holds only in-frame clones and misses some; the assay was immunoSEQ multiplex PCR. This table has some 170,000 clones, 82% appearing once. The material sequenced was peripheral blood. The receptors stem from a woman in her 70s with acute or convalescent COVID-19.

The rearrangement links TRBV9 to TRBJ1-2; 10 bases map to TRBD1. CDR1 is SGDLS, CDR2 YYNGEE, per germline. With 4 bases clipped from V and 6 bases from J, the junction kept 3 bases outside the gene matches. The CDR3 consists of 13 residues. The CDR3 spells CASSRDRGHGYTF. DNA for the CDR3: TGTGCCAGCAGCCGGGACAGGGGACATGGCTACACCTTC.

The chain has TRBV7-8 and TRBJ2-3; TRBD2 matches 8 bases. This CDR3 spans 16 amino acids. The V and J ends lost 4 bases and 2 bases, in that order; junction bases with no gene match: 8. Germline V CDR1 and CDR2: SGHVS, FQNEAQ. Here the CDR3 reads CASSYYRGGFTDTQYF. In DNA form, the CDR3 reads TGTGCCAGCAGCTATTATCGCGGGGGGTTCACAGATACGCAGTATTTT. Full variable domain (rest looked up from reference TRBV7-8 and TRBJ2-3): GAGVSQSPRYKVAKRGQDVALRCDPISGHVSLFWYQQALGQGPEFLTYFQNEAQLDKSGLPSDRFFAERPEGSVSTLKIQRTQQEDSAVYLCASSYYRGGFTDTQYFGPGTRLTVL.

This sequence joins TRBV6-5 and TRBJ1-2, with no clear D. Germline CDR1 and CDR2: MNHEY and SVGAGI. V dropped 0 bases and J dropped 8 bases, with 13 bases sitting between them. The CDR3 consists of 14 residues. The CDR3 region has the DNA TGTGCCAGCAGTTACTCGAACCCAACGGTCGGCTACACCTTC. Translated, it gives CASSYSNPTVGYTF.